These 13 T cell receptor beta chains share one sample of origin, sequenced in a study of lung T cells in sarcoidosis with Löfgren's syndrome. TCRdb fed the reads into MiXCR, producing one record per CDR3 protein. The profile shows about 19,000 distinct CDR3 sequences, approximately 22% of them singletons. Sequencing used CD4+ T cells from bronchoalveolar lavage. These TCRs come from a human donor with sarcoidosis (Löfgren's syndrome or another form), or a control subject (not recorded which).

This clonotype showed up many times. The genes are TRBV7-2 and TRBJ2-2; no reliable D call. CDR1 SGHTA and CDR2 FQGNSA come from the germline V gene. There are 15 residues in the CDR3. The V and J ends lost 4 bases and 1 base respectively, with 10 bases between them. The CDR3 is CASSSKAQNTGELFF. CDR3 nucleotides: TGTGCCAGCAGCTCTAAAGCTCAGAACACCGGGGAGCTGTTTTTT.

This clonotype is categorized as medium-sized. The chain combines TRBV20-1 with TRBJ1-3, with 9 bases that match TRBD1. Germline V gene sequence: CDR1 DFQATT, CDR2 SNEGSKA (reference sequence). Unmatched junction bases numbered 7, after V lost 5 bases and J lost 8 bases. This CDR3 has 13 residues. CDR3 in amino acids: CSAGYRGQDTIYF. CDR3 DNA sequence: TGCAGTGCTGGATACAGGGGGCAGGACACCATATATTTT.

Many counts were recorded for this clonotype. The rearrangement joins TRBV7-2 to TRBJ2-3; D unresolved. The CDR3 length is 14 residues. V lost 1 base to trimming and J lost 2 bases, with 7 bases between them. Germline V CDR1 and CDR2: SGHTA, FQGNSA. CDR3: CASSLVLLTDTQYF. The CDR3 DNA follows: TGTGCCAGCAGCTTAGTTCTTCTCACAGATACGCAGTATTTT. The full variable domain, rest sourced from reference TRBV7-2 and TRBJ2-3, is GAGVSQSPSNKVTEKGKDVELRCDPISGHTALYWYRQSLGQGLEFLIYFQGNSAPDKSGLPSDRFSAERTGGSVSTLTIQRTQQEDSAVYLCASSLVLLTDTQYFGPGTRLTVL.

This clonotype was observed at least ten times. The chain employs TRBV7-9 and TRBJ2-1; D could derive from TRBD1 or TRBD2 (5 bases each). Germline V CDR1 and CDR2: SEHNR, FQNEAQ (reference sequence). This CDR3 spans 12 amino acids. V lost 8 bases to trimming and J lost 6 bases, with 11 bases between them. This chain's CDR3 is CASGGRRNEQFF. The CDR3 nucleotides read TGTGCCAGCGGGGGAAGGCGCAATGAGCAGTTCTTC.

By proportion, this clonotype is medium-sized. The gene calls are TRBV24-1 and TRBJ2-3; no reliable D call. This CDR3 region has 11 residues. V shed 3 bases and J shed 6 bases, with 3 bases lying between them. The germline V gene encodes CDR1 KGHDR and CDR2 SFDVKD. As DNA, the CDR3 is TGTGCCACCAGTGATAGGGATACGCAGTATTTT. Protein sequence: CATSDRDTQYF.

This clonotype was seen ten or more times. V gene TRBV20-1 combines with J gene TRBJ2-7; 15 nucleotides agree with TRBD2. This CDR3 is built from 15 residues. The V gene end was trimmed by 4 bases and the J gene end by 7 bases; junction bases not matched to a gene: 8. Germline V gene sequence: CDR1 DFQATT, CDR2 SNEGSKA (reference sequence). The CDR3 region has the DNA TGCAGTGCTATGACGGGACTAGCGGGAGGAGGGGAGCAGTACTTC. Translating gives CSAMTGLAGGGEQYF.

Turning to this clonotype: Given a much more abundant clone one base away, this may be a read error. The V call is TRBV7-6, the J call TRBJ2-2; no definite D call. The CDR3 is 15 amino acids. Germline V gene data show CDR1 as SGHVS and CDR2 as FNYEAQ. CDR3 in DNA: TGTGCCTGCAGTTTTAAGTCGCCGGGTATCGGGGAGCTGTTTTTT. It yields the protein CACSFKSPGIGELFF.

This clonotype was detected ten times or more. The genes are TRBV4-2 and TRBJ2-7; 9 bases are shared with TRBD2. The V gene's germline CDR1 is LGHNA and CDR2 YNFKEQ. The V and J ends lost 3 bases and 2 bases, in that order; junction bases with no gene match: 5. CDR3 length: 15 amino acids. The DNA for the CDR3 is TGTGCCAGCAGCCAGTCGACTAGCGGAACCTACGAGCAGTACTTC. Translated, it gives CASSQSTSGTYEQYF.

This clonotype was detected many times. This sequence joins TRBV10-2 and TRBJ2-5; weak D call: TRBD1 (5 bases). The ends were cut back, 1 base at V and 2 bases at J, with 11 bases in the middle. This CDR3 spans 15 amino acids. Germline-derived CDR1 and CDR2 are WSHSY and SAAADI. The CDR3 reads CASSEWQGYQETQYF. The DNA of the CDR3 is TGCGCCAGCAGTGAGTGGCAGGGTTATCAAGAGACCCAGTACTTC.

This clonotype is classed as medium-sized. The rearrangement uses TRBV6-6 and TRBJ2-1; D call uncertain. The germline CDR1 and CDR2 sequences are MNHNY and SVGAGI (reference sequence). The V gene lost 2 bases and the J gene lost 0 bases, with 8 bases spanning the gap. This CDR3 spans 15 amino acids. CDR3 in amino acids: CASSYTDSSYNEQFF. The DNA for the CDR3 is TGTGCCAGCAGTTACACGGATAGCTCCTACAATGAGCAGTTCTTC.

The table lists this clonotype with many counts. The chain carries TRBV20-1 and TRBJ1-1, with unresolved D. V lost 3 bases, J lost 1 base, and 15 bases lay in between. Germline values: CDR1 DFQATT, CDR2 SNEGSKA (reference sequence). This CDR3 has 15 amino acids. In DNA form, the CDR3 reads TGCAGTGCTAGCCTTCCAGGTTTCGCGAACACTGAAGCTTTCTTT. Translation gives CSASLPGFANTEAFF.

This clonotype came up many times. This chain uses TRBV7-9 with TRBJ2-1, with D perhaps matching TRBD1 (6 bases). The CDR3 runs to 15 residues. CDR1 and CDR2 from the germline V gene are SEHNR and FQNEAQ (reference sequence). Trimming pared 5 bases from V and 1 base from J, leaving 12 bases between. CDR3 in DNA: TGTGCCAGCAGCCCCAGGGGTGGGTCCTACAATGAGCAGTTCTTC. It translates to CASSPRGGSYNEQFF. Using reference TRBV7-9 and TRBJ2-1 for the parts outside the CDR3, the full variable domain is DTGVSQNPRHKITKRGQNVTFRCDPISEHNRLYWYRQTLGQGPEFLTYFQNEAQLEKSRLLSDRFSAERPKGSFSTLEIQRTEQGDSAMYLCASSPRGGSYNEQFFGPGTRLTVL.

A remark on this clonotype: The CDR3 does not close with the conserved phenylalanine or tryptophan, likely indicating a read error. Because the CDR3's place on the DNA is in doubt, the DNA is left out and the CDR3 is given as listed by TCRdb. This rearrangement joins TRBV20-1 to TRBJ1-1; the D call in the table, TRBD1, was not verified against the DNA. Germline assignment: CDR1 DFQATT and CDR2 SNEGSKA (reference sequence). The CDR3 has 12 amino acids, counting both end residues. The CDR3 sequence is CSASLQGAKALL.